Shown below are 23 T cell receptor beta chains from a single sample sequenced in a study of naive and memory T cell subsets. Both TRBC1 and TRBC2 were covered by a beta constant-region primer of two equimolar oligonucleotides. TCRdb re-called the UMI-ligation and nested PCR reads through MiXCR, storing one row per CDR3 protein. The repertoire includes 32,000 or so distinct CDR3 sequences, about 14% of them detected once, and roughly 21% sits in the top ten. Source material: effector memory CD4+ T cells from blood. The subset denotes: effector memory, CD45RA- CD27-. The origin of the receptors is a human donor in good health.

The chain combines TRBV7-2 with TRBJ2-2; 11 bases agree with TRBD1. The V gene's germline CDR1 is SGHTA and CDR2 FQGNSA. With V trimmed by 5 bases and J by 6 bases, 8 bases remained unmatched. The CDR3 is made up of 16 amino acids. The CDR3 DNA sequence: TGTGCCAGCAGCCCAAGGGGACAGGGGGTGGCCGGGGAGCTGTTTTTT. Protein: CASSPRGQGVAGELFF.

By its share, this clonotype is medium-sized (0.01 to 0.1%). V is TRBV2 and J is TRBJ2-7, with 12 bases identical to TRBD2. This CDR3 region has 15 residues. Germline V gene data show CDR1 as SNHLY and CDR2 as FYNNEI. V dropped 1 base and J dropped 7; count of bases not matched to a gene: 5. CDR3 sequence: CASSEGTSGVLEQYF. CDR3 sequence (DNA): TGTGCCAGCAGTGAAGGGACTAGCGGGGTGTTGGAGCAGTACTTC.

This rearrangement joins TRBV7-8 to TRBJ1-4; 8 bases line up with TRBD1. The CDR3 loop spans 14 amino acids. Germline trimming cut 4 bases from V and 8 bases from J; bases unmatched to any gene: 6. Germline CDR1 reads SGHVS; CDR2 reads FQNEAQ. CDR3 nucleotides: TGTGCCAGCAGCTGGGACAGGTTCTCCGAAAAACTGTTTTTT. This encodes CASSWDRFSEKLFF.

This clonotype was detected many times. The rearrangement links TRBV11-2 to TRBJ2-7; a weak D match, TRBD2 (5 bases). This CDR3 comprises 12 residues. With 5 bases removed from V and 3 bases from J, the gap between germline ends came to 8 bases. Germline CDR1 reads SGHAT; CDR2 reads FQNNGV. The CDR3 bases are TGTGCCAGCAGCCCAGGACTCTACGAGCAGTACTTC. Its protein product is CASSPGLYEQYF.

This sequence joins TRBV5-5 and TRBJ2-3; D is undetermined. The germline V gene has CDR1 SGHKS and CDR2 YYEKEE (reference sequence). This CDR3 has 14 amino acids. Trimming pared 4 bases from V and 2 bases from J, leaving 11 bases between. The CDR3 nucleotides are TGTGCCAGCAGCCCTATGGAGTCCACAGATACGCAGTATTTT. Translated, it gives CASSPMESTDTQYF.

This clonotype showed up many times. V and J are TRBV20-1 and TRBJ2-7, with D perhaps TRBD1 (6 bases). In germline, CDR1 is DFQATT, CDR2 SNEGSKA (reference sequence). The ends were cut back, 2 bases at V and 2 bases at J, with 16 bases in the middle. The CDR3 consists of 15 residues. CDR3 nucleotide sequence: TGCAGTGCTAGAATGGACAGCTGGGGACCCTACGAGCAGTACTTC. Protein sequence: CSARMDSWGPYEQYF.

The rearrangement links TRBV18 to TRBJ1-1; the D is unclear. CDR3 size: 14 residues. Trimming took 2 bases from V and 6 from J, leaving 13 bases between them. The germline V gene encodes CDR1 KGHSH and CDR2 LQKENI. The CDR3 is CASSPSPSNPEAFF. CDR3 DNA sequence: TGTGCCAGCTCACCATCCCCCTCCAATCCTGAAGCTTTCTTT.

This clonotype came up a few times. The chain has TRBV6-2 or TRBV6-3 and TRBJ1-1, with D maybe TRBD1 (6 bases). The V gene's germline CDR1 is MNHEY and CDR2 SVGEGT. CDR3 length: 14 amino acids. V dropped 6 bases and J dropped 0 bases, with 11 bases sitting between them. The CDR3: CASRVDRLNTEAFF. In DNA form, the CDR3 reads TGTGCCAGCAGAGTGGACAGACTGAACACTGAAGCTTTCTTT.

This clonotype was counted a few times. CDR3 residues: CASSLALAAYEQYF. The CDR3 DNA reads TGTGCCAGCAGCTTGGCTCTAGCGGCCTACGAGCAGTACTTC. The chain employs TRBV5-6 and TRBJ2-7; 7 positions match TRBD2. The V gene end was trimmed by 0 bases and the J gene end by 2 bases; junction bases not matched to a gene: 2. The CDR3 spans 14 residues. Germline CDR1 SGHDT, CDR2 YYEEEE.

This clonotype has a count of ten or more. V is TRBV10-3 and J is TRBJ2-3; D possibly corresponds to TRBD1 (6 bases). This CDR3 spans 16 amino acids. CDR1 and CDR2 from the germline V gene are ENHRY and SYGVKD. Between the trimmed V and J ends, which lost 4 bases and 0 bases, there was a span of 14 bases. The CDR3 DNA reads as TGTGCCATCAGTGTGGCAGGGGCTTCTAGCACAGATACGCAGTATTTT. Translating gives CAISVAGASSTDTQYF.

The genes are TRBV5-8 and TRBJ2-1; 11 bases agree with TRBD2. The length of the CDR3 is 15 residues. With 5 bases clipped from V and 1 base from J, the junction kept 2 bases outside the gene matches. CDR1 is SGHTS, CDR2 YDEGEE, per germline. The CDR3 nucleotides read TGTGCCAGCAGTTCTAGCGGGAGGTCCTACAATGAGCAGTTCTTC. Residues: CASSSSGRSYNEQFF.

This clonotype has ten or more counts. This chain links TRBV5-6 with TRBJ1-1, with D possibly matching TRBD1 (5 bases). CDR1 is SGHDT and CDR2 is YYEEEE in the germline V gene. This CDR3 contains 13 residues. Trimming removed 4 bases at V and 10 bases at J, with 17 bases between. The CDR3 reads CASSRERTLVAFF. In nucleotides, the CDR3 is TGTGCCAGCAGCCGCGAAAGGACACTAGTAGCTTTCTTT.

This clonotype was seen at least ten times. V usage is TRBV7-9 and J usage is TRBJ2-3, with D hard to call. The CDR3 spans 15 residues. Germline V CDR1 and CDR2: SEHNR, FQNEAQ (reference sequence). Trimming removed 1 base at V and 1 base at J, with 9 bases between. Here the CDR3 reads CASSLEIAGTDTQYF. The CDR3 region has the DNA TGTGCCAGCAGCTTAGAAATCGCGGGCACAGATACGCAGTATTTT.

The genes are TRBV5-4 and TRBJ2-2; D not resolved. The length of the CDR3 is 16 residues. CDR1 is SGHNT, CDR2 YYREEE, per germline (reference sequence). Trimming took 0 bases from V and 2 from J, leaving 11 bases between them. The CDR3 nucleotides are TGTGCCAGCAGCTTGGCTGTGACTTCTAACACCGGGGAGCTGTTTTTT. Translation: CASSLAVTSNTGELFF.

This clonotype was counted many times. CDR3 bases: TGTGCCACCAGTGATTTGGAGGGTCGCAATGAGCAGTTCTTC. It codes for CATSDLEGRNEQFF. The J gene is TRBJ2-1, the V gene TRBV24-1; D is perhaps TRBD2 (5 bases). Germline V CDR1 and CDR2: KGHDR, SFDVKD. V gave up 0 bases and J gave up 6 bases, with 8 bases separating them. The CDR3 has 14 residues.

The gene calls are TRBV7-2 and TRBJ2-1; 7 nucleotides line up with TRBD2. Germline V gene lookup returns CDR1 SGHTA and CDR2 FQGNSA. The CDR3 runs to 15 residues. V was pared by 1 base and J by 10 bases, with 10 bases of the junction left unmatched. This CDR3 reads CASSLGGRADHEQFF. CDR3 DNA sequence: TGTGCCAGCAGCTTAGGTGGGAGGGCCGATCACGAGCAGTTCTTC.

V usage is TRBV6-2 or TRBV6-3 and J usage is TRBJ2-3; D unclear. V lost 2 bases to trimming and J lost 4 bases, with 16 bases between them. This CDR3 has 16 amino acids. Per the germline V gene, CDR1 is MNHEY and CDR2 is SVGEGT. The CDR3 DNA follows: TGTGCCAGCAGTTACCCCTTTGGTTCCCGATCAGATACGCAGTATTTT. It translates to CASSYPFGSRSDTQYF.

The chain has TRBV10-2 and TRBJ2-1; 11 bases map to TRBD2. The CDR3 loop spans 14 amino acids. V lost 6 bases to trimming and J lost 12 bases; unmatched junction nucleotides: 10. Germline V lookup: CDR1 WSHSY, CDR2 SAAADI. The CDR3 is CASRDLAGGGWQFF. CDR3 DNA: TGCGCCAGCAGGGATTTAGCGGGAGGGGGTTGGCAGTTCTTC.

This clonotype counts as medium-sized. The chain has TRBV7-2 and TRBJ2-4; TRBD1 matches 10 bases. CDR1 and CDR2 (germline): SGHTA, FQGNSA. The CDR3 loop spans 21 amino acids. Trimming cost V 4 bases and J 0 bases; bases outside gene matches: 18. CDR3 amino acids: CASSSTRSGTGAYIAKNIQYF. CDR3 nucleotide sequence: TGTGCCAGCAGCTCTACCCGCTCCGGGACAGGGGCCTATATAGCCAAAAACATTCAGTACTTC.

This clonotype was recorded many times. In nucleotides, the CDR3 is TGCAGTGTCTACAGAATGGGCAATCAGCCCCAGCATTTT. As protein: CSVYRMGNQPQHF. The chain uses TRBV20-1 and TRBJ1-5; unclear D gene. The V gene lost 7 bases and the J gene lost 2 bases, with 12 bases spanning the gap. Germline CDR1 and CDR2: DFQATT and SNEGSKA (reference sequence). The CDR3 covers 13 residues.

The V call is TRBV5-6, the J call TRBJ2-7; D is perhaps TRBD2 (6 bases). CDR3 size: 14 residues. The V end was cut by 2 bases, the J end by 5 bases, with 14 bases between. Germline lookup yields CDR1 SGHDT and CDR2 YYEEEE. The DNA of the CDR3 is TGTGCCAGCAGCTTACCGGGACGGGGGAACGAGCAGTACTTC. Its translation: CASSLPGRGNEQYF.

With respect to this clonotype: A much larger clonotype is one base distant, so this may be a read error. CDR3 sequence (DNA): TGCGCCAGCAGCTTGGCGTTCGGCTACGAGCAGTACTTC. This translates into CASSLAFGYEQYF. The chain has TRBV5-1 and TRBJ2-7; D gene unclear. There are 13 residues in the CDR3. Germline CDR1 reads SGHRS; CDR2 reads YFSETQ. The ends were cut back, 0 bases at V and 3 bases at J, with 7 bases in the middle.

This chain connects TRBV27 to TRBJ1-6, with 7 bases aligning to TRBD1. The CDR3 is 14 residues long. Germline lookup yields CDR1 MNHEY and CDR2 SMNVEV (reference sequence). The junction had 8 bases not matched to a gene; V was cut back by 7 bases and J by 8 bases. In nucleotides, the CDR3 is TGTGCCAGCAAACAGGGGTGGACGGATTCACCCCTCCACTTT. This gives the protein CASKQGWTDSPLHF.